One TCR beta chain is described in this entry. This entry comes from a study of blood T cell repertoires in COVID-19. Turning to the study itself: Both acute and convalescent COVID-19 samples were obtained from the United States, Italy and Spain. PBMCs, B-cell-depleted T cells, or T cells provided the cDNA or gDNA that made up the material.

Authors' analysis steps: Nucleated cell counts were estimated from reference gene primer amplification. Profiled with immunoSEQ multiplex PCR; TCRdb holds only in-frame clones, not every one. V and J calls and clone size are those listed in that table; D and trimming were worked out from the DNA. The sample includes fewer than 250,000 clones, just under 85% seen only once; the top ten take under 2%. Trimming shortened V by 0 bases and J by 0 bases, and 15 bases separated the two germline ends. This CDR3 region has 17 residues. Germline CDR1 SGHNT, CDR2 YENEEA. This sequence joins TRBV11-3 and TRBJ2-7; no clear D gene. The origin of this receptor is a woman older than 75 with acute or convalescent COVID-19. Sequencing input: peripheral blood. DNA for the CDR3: TGTGCCAGCAGCTTAGATCTCCCCATACTTGGCTCCTACGAGCAGTACTTC. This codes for CASSLDLPILGSYEQYF.